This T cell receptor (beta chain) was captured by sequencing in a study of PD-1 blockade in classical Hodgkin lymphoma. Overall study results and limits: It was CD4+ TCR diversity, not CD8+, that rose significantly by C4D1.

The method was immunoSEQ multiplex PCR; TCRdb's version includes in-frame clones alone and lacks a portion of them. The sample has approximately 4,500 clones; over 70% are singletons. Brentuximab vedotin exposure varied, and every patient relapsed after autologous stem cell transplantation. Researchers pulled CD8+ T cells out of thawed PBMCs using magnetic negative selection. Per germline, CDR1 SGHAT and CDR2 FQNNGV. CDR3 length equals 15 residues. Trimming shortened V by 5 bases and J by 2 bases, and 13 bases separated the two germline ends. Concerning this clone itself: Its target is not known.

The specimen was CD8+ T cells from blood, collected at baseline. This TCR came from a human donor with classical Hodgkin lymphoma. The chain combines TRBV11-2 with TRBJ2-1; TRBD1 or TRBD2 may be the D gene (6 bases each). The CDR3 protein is CASSRARGPYNEQFF. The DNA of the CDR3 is TGTGCCAGCAGCCGTGCTCGGGGGCCCTACAATGAGCAGTTCTTC.